What follows are 7 T cell receptor beta chains derived from one specimen sequenced in a study of OX40 agonist ivuxolimab in advanced cancers. Assay used: immunoSEQ multiplex PCR; TCRdb lists only in-frame clones, some missing. The sample has 50,000 to 65,000 clones, approximately 85% seen once; the top ten hold 0.95% to 1.1%. Source: CD4+ or CD8+ T cells sorted from blood, taken in a trial of the OX40 agonist ivuxolimab. All receptors derive from an adult with an advanced solid tumor such as melanoma, head and neck, liver or kidney cancer.

The V and J genes are TRBV18 and TRBJ1-1; a weak D match, TRBD1 (6 bases). The V end was cut by 6 bases, the J end by 3 bases, with 11 bases between. Looked up from germline, CDR1 is KGHSH and CDR2 is LQKENI. CDR3 length: 13 amino acids. The DNA for the CDR3 is TGTGCCAGCTCCTACCAGGGGCACACTGAAGCTTTCTTT. Its translation: CASSYQGHTEAFF.

The CDR3 DNA follows: TGCGCCAGCAGCTTGGACCCTCCCGGACAGGAGAACACCGGGGAGCTGTTTTTT. Residues: CASSLDPPGQENTGELFF. The rearrangement joins TRBV5-1 to TRBJ2-2; 7 nucleotides line up with TRBD1. The ends lost 0 bases at V and 1 base at J; junction bases unmatched: 9. The CDR3 is 18 amino acids. CDR1 and CDR2 from the germline V gene are SGHRS and YFSETQ.

A remark on this clone: One end of the junction does not line up with germline, which may come from a read error. The V call is TRBV5-6, the J call TRBJ1-5; 7 bases are shared with TRBD1. From germline, CDR1 is SGHDT and CDR2 YYEEEE. The CDR3 is 15 amino acids. For the CDR3, the DNA is TGTACCAGCAGCTTCACTACAGGGGGCAATCAGCCCCAGCATTTT. Its translation: CTSSFTTGGNQPQHF.

The rearrangement links TRBV7-8 to TRBJ2-2, with TRBD1 as a possible D gene (6 bases). Trimming cost V 5 bases and J 6 bases, with 13 bases left between them. The CDR3 consists of 14 residues. CDR1 is SGHVS, CDR2 FQNEAQ, per germline. This CDR3 is CASSGGQIAGELFF. The DNA for the CDR3 is TGTGCCAGCAGCGGGGGCCAGATCGCCGGGGAGCTGTTTTTT.

The CDR3 reads CAWTPTGWTEAFF. The CDR3 region has the DNA TGTGCCTGGACTCCGACAGGGTGGACTGAAGCTTTCTTT. This sequence joins TRBV30 and TRBJ1-1, with 7 bases identical to TRBD1. V gave up 4 bases and J gave up 5 bases; unmatched junction bases: 7. The CDR3 loop spans 13 amino acids. The germline gives CDR1 GTSNPN, CDR2 SVGIG (reference sequence).

This clone has just a few counts. This chain links TRBV7-2 with TRBJ1-1; 9 positions match TRBD1. The trim removed 4 bases at V and 6 bases at J, leaving 3 bases unmatched. From germline, CDR1 is SGHTA and CDR2 FQGNSA. The CDR3 extends over 13 amino acids. The CDR3 spells CASSSRQGAEAFF. In DNA, the CDR3 is TGTGCCAGCAGCTCCAGACAGGGGGCTGAAGCTTTCTTT.

The chain combines TRBV21-1 with TRBJ1-1; no check of the table's D call, TRBD1, against the DNA was made. TRBV21-1 represents a pseudogene. The CDR3 runs 12 residues. For the CDR3, the DNA is TGTGCCAGCAGCAAAGGGGGGCCTGAAGCTTTCTTT. This gives the protein CASSKGGPEAFF.